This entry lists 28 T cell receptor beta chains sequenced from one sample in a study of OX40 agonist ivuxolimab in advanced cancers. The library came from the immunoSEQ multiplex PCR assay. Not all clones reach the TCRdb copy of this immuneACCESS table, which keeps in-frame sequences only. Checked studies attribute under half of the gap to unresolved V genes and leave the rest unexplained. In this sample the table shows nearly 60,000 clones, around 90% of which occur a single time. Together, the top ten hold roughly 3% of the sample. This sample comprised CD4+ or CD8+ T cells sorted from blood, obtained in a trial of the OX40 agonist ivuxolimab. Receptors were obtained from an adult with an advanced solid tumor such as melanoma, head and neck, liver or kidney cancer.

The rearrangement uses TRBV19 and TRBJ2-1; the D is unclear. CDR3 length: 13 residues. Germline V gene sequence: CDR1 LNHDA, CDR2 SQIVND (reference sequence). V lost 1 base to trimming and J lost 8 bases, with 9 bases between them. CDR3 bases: TGTGCCAGTAGTATAGCGCGAGGCCATGAGCAGTTCTTC. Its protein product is CASSIARGHEQFF.

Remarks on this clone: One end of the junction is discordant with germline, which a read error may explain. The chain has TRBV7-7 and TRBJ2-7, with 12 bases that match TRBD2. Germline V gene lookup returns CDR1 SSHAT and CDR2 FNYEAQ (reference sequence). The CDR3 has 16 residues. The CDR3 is CASSLGSGLAGDEQYF. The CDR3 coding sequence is TGTGCTAGCAGCTTAGGCTCGGGACTAGCGGGCGACGAGCAGTACTTC.

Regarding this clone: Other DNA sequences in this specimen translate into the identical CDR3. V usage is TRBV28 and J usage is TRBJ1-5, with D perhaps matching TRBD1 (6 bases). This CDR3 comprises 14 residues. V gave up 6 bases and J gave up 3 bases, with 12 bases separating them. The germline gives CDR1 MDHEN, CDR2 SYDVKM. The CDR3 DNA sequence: TGTGCCAGCAGGTCAGGACAGACCAATCAGCCCCAGCATTTT. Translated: CASRSGQTNQPQHF.

CDR3: CASRDRGDSPLHF. In DNA, the CDR3 is TGTGCCAGTCGGGACAGGGGAGATTCACCCCTCCACTTT. The chain is built from TRBV19 and TRBJ1-6, with TRBD1 matching over 10 bases. The CDR3 length is 13 residues. From germline, CDR1 is LNHDA and CDR2 SQIVND (reference sequence). Trimming cost V 8 bases and J 8 bases; bases outside gene matches: 3.

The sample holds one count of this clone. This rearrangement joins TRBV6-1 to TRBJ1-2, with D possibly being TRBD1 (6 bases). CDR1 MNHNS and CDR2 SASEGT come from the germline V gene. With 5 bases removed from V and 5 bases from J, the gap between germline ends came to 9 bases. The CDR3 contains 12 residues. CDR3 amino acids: CASSWGLYGYTF. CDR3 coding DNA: TGTGCCAGCAGTTGGGGGCTATATGGCTACACCTTC.

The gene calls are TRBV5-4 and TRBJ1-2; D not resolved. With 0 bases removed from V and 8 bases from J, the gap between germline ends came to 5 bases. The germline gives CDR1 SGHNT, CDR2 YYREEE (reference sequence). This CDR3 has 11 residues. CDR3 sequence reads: CASSLGAGYTF. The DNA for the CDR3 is TGTGCCAGCAGCTTGGGGGCAGGCTACACCTTC.

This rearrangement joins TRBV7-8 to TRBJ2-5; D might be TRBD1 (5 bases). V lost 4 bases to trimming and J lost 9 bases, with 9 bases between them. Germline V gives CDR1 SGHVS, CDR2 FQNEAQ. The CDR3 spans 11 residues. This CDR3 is CASSSIGAQYF. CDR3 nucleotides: TGTGCCAGCAGCTCTATAGGGGCCCAGTACTTC.

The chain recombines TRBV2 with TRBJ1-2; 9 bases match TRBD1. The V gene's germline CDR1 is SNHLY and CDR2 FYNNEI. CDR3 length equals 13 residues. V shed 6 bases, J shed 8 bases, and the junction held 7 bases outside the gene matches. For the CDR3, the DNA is TGTGCCAGCAGCCGGGACAGGGATCGGGGCTACACCTTC. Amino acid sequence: CASSRDRDRGYTF.

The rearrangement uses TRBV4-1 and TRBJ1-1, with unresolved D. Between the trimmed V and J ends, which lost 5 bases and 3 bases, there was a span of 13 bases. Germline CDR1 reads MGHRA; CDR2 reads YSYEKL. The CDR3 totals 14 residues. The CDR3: CASSTRSEDTEAFF. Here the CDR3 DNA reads TGCGCCAGCAGCACCCGATCCGAGGACACTGAAGCTTTCTTT.

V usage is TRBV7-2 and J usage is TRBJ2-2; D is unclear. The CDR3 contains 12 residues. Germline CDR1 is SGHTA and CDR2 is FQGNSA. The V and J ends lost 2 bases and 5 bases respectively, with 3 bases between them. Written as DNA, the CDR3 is TGTGCCAGCAGCTTATTTACCGGGGAGCTGTTTTTT. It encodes CASSLFTGELFF.

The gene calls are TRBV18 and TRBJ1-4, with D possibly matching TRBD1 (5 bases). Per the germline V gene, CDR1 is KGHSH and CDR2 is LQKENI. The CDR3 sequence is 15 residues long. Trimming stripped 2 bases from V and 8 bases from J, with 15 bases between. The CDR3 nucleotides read TGTGCCAGCTCACCAGACAGCCAAAGAGGGGAAAAACTGTTTTTT. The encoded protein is CASSPDSQRGEKLFF.

CDR3 loop: CASSLPSGNGYTF. The DNA of the CDR3 is TGTGCCAGCAGCTTGCCCTCAGGGAATGGCTACACCTTC. The V call is TRBV5-6, the J call TRBJ1-2; the D gene is possibly TRBD1 (5 bases). Germline values: CDR1 SGHDT, CDR2 YYEEEE. The germline V and J ends were trimmed by 1 base and 6 bases, with 10 bases remaining between them. The CDR3 length is 13 residues.

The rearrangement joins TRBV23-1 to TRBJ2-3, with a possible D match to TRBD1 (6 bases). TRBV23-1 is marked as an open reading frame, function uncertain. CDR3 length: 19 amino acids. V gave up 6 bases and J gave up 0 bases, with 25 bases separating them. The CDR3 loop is CASSLTRPDRWESTDTQYF. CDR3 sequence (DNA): TGCGCCAGCAGCCTAACCCGCCCTGACAGGTGGGAGAGCACAGATACGCAGTATTTT.

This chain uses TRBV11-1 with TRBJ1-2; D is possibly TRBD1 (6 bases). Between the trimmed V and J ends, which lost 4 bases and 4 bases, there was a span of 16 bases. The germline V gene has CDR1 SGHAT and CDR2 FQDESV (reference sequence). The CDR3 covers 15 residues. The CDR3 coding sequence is TGTGCCAGCAGCTCGGGACACCGCCTTTCCTATGGCTACACCTTC. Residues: CASSSGHRLSYGYTF.

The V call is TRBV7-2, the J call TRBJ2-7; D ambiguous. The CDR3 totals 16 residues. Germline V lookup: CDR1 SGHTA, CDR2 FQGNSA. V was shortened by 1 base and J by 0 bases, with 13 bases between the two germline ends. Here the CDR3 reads CASSLGASSFSYEQYF. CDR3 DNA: TGTGCCAGCAGCTTAGGAGCGAGCAGTTTCTCCTACGAGCAGTACTTC.

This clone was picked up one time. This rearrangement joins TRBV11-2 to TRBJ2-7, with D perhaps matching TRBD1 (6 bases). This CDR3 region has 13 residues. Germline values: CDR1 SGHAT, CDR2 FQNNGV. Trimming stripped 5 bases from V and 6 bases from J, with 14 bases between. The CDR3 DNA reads TGTGCCAGCAGCATAACAGGGTACGGCGAGCAGTACTTC. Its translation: CASSITGYGEQYF.

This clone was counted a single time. DNA of the CDR3: TGTGCCAGCATTAACCACAGGGGTTCCCCATACAATGAGCAGTTCTTC. Translated: CASINHRGSPYNEQFF. The chain has TRBV6-6 and TRBJ2-1, with 7 bases lining up with TRBD1. CDR3 size: 16 residues. Per germline, CDR1 MNHNY and CDR2 SVGAGI (reference sequence). Trimming removed 7 bases from V and 4 bases from J; junction bases left unmatched: 13.

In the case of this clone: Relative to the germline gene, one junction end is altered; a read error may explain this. Here the CDR3 DNA reads TGTGCTAGCAGCTTAGATCACTACAATGAGCAGTTCTTC. Its protein is CASSLDHYNEQFF. This rearrangement joins TRBV7-7 to TRBJ2-1; D is unclear. The CDR3 has 13 residues. Looked up from germline, CDR1 is SSHAT and CDR2 is FNYEAQ (reference sequence).

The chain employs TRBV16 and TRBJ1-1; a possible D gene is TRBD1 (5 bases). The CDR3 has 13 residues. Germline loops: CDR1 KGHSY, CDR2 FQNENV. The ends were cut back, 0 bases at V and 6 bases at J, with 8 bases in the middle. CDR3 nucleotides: TGTGCCAGCAGCCAATCGACAGCCTCTGAAGCTTTCTTT. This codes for CASSQSTASEAFF.

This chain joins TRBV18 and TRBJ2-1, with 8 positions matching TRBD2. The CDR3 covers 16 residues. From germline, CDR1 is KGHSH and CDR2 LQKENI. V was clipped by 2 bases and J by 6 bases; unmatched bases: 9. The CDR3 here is CASSPVESAGGNEQFF. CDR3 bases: TGTGCCAGCTCACCAGTCGAAAGCGCGGGGGGCAATGAGCAGTTCTTC.

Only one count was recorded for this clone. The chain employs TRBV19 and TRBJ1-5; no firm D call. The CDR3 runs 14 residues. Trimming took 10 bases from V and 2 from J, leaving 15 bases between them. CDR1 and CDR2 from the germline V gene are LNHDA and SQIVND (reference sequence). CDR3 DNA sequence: TGTGCCACCTGCCCCATGTGGGGCAATCAGCCCCAGCATTTT. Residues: CATCPMWGNQPQHF.

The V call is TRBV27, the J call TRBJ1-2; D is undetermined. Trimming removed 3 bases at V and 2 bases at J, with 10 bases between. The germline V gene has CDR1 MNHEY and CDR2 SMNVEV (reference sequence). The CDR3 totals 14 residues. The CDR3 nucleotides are TGTGCCAGCAGTTTCGGAGCCTCAAACTATGGCTACACCTTC. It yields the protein CASSFGASNYGYTF.

The CDR3 here is CASSGQGETEAFF. The CDR3, as DNA: TGTGCCAGTAGTGGACAGGGGGAAACTGAAGCTTTCTTT. The genes are TRBV19 and TRBJ1-1; 10 nucleotides align to TRBD1. The length of the CDR3 is 13 residues. After removal of 5 bases from V and 5 bases from J, the junction contained 2 bases not matched to a gene. CDR1 and CDR2 (germline): LNHDA, SQIVND (reference sequence).

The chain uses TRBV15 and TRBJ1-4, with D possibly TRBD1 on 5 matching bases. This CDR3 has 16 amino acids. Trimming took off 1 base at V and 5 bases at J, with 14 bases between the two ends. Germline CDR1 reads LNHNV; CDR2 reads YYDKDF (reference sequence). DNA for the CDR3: TGTGCCACCAGCAGAGGCCAAGACGGGGGGAATGAAAAACTGTTTTTT. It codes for CATSRGQDGGNEKLFF.

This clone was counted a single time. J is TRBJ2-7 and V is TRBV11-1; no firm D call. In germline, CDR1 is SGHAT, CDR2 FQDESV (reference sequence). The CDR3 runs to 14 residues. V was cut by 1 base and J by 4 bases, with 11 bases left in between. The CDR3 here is CASSLEGGSYEQYF. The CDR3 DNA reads TGTGCCAGCAGCTTAGAGGGCGGCAGTTACGAGCAGTACTTC.

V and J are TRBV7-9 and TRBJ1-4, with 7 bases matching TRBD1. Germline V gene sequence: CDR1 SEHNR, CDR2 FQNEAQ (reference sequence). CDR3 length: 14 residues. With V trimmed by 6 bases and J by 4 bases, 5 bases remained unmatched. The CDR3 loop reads CASRTGTVNEKLFF. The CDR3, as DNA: TGTGCCAGCAGAACCGGGACAGTTAATGAAAAACTGTTTTTT.

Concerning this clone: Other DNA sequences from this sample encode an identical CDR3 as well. CDR3 DNA sequence: TGTGCCATCAGTGAGTCCCCGAGTAGCCAAGAGACCCAGTACTTC. It translates to CAISESPSSQETQYF. The chain joins TRBV10-3 to TRBJ2-5; D unresolved. CDR1 and CDR2 (germline): ENHRY, SYGVKD. V lost 0 bases and J 1 base, leaving 9 bases between the germline ends. There are 15 residues in the CDR3.

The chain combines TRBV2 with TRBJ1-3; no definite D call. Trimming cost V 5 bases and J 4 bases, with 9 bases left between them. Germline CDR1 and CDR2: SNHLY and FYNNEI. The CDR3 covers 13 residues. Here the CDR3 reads CASSPYSGNTIYF. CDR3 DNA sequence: TGTGCCAGCAGTCCCTACTCAGGAAACACCATATATTTT.